This T cell receptor beta chain came from a study of T cell repertoires in cytomegalovirus infection. On the study more broadly: A matching HLA type, together with CMV infection, was signaled by public TCR beta signatures. General study points: Dominating the ex vivo response were HLA-C-restricted CMV-specific TCR beta clonotypes. The study identified carriers of CMV plus the relevant HLA from cumulative public TCR beta family frequency.

As for this clonotype: What it binds is not known.

This CDR3 is built from 15 residues. Germline V gene data show CDR1 as MNHEY and CDR2 as SVGEGT. Trimming took 6 bases from V and 5 from J, leaving 17 bases between them. TCRdb fed the reads into MiXCR, producing one record per CDR3 protein. The sample lists about 770,000 distinct CDR3 sequences; 25% to 35% were seen once. The genes are TRBV6-2 or TRBV6-3 and TRBJ1-5, with a weak D call TRBD1 (6 bases). This sequence originates from a human donor in good health (CMV status not recorded). Some clones in this sample may be carry-over from other donors' samples. The material was cultured CD8+ T cells from PBMCs, obtained from culture after CMV antigen stimulation. The CDR3 sequence: CASSESTGGHQPQHF. CDR3 bases: TGTGCCAGCAGCGAATCAACCGGGGGGCATCAGCCCCAGCATTTT.